This T cell receptor (beta chain) came from a study of OX40 agonist ivuxolimab in advanced cancers. Turning to the study itself: Among those treated, three patients had partial responses, one with hepatocellular carcinoma and two with cutaneous melanoma.

This table comes from immunoSEQ multiplex PCR, and its TCRdb copy is limited to in-frame clones, with some not included. The data contain approximately 62,000 clones, 80% to 90% of them singletons. The germline CDR1 and CDR2 sequences are MDHEN and SYDVKM. The CDR3 totals 19 residues. Trimming cost V 5 bases and J 0 bases; bases outside gene matches: 9. Here the sequenced sample was CD4+ or CD8+ T cells sorted from blood, taken in a trial of the OX40 agonist ivuxolimab. The TCR originated in an adult with an advanced solid tumor such as melanoma, head and neck, liver or kidney cancer. This sequence joins TRBV28 and TRBJ2-1; 14 nucleotides align to TRBD2. The CDR3 region is CASSPYPGTSGSSYNEQFF. The CDR3 DNA reads TGTGCCAGCAGTCCCTATCCCGGGACTAGCGGGAGCTCCTACAATGAGCAGTTCTTC.